The next 6 T cell receptor beta chains were all read from a single sample in a study of T cell responses to AZD1222 COVID-19 vaccine. Repertoires were generated with immunoSEQ multiplex PCR, while TCRdb's copy carries only in-frame clones and drops some. The table has around 60,000 clones, about four fifths seen once; the top ten hold roughly 25%. Source: peripheral blood, taken 28 days after the second AZD1222 dose. These TCRs come from an adult who received the AZD1222 COVID-19 vaccine.

This clone has a handful of counts. The chain recombines TRBV19 with TRBJ2-7; D tentatively fits TRBD1 or TRBD2 (5 bases each). The germline CDR1 and CDR2 sequences are LNHDA and SQIVND (reference sequence). V shed 7 bases and J shed 2 bases, with 6 bases lying between them. CDR3 size: 11 residues. The DNA of the CDR3 is TGTGCCAGTATGGGGGCCTACGAGCAGTACTTC. This sequence encodes CASMGAYEQYF. Together with reference TRBV19 and TRBJ2-7, the CDR3 gives the full variable domain: DGGITQSPKYLFRKEGQNVTLSCEQNLNHDAMYWYRQDPGQGLRLIYYSQIVNDFQKGDIAEGYSVSREKKESFPLTVTSAQKNPTAFYLCASMGAYEQYFGPGTRLTVT.

The chain combines TRBV5-6 with TRBJ1-2; unclear D gene. CDR1 is SGHDT, CDR2 YYEEEE, per germline. The ends were cut back, 6 bases at V and 8 bases at J, with 11 bases in the middle. The CDR3 contains 11 residues. The CDR3 coding sequence is TGTGCCAGCAAAAGTACAGAGGGCTACACCTTC. Translation gives CASKSTEGYTF.

The V call is TRBV4-3, the J call TRBJ2-7, with 7 bases aligning to TRBD2. With V trimmed by 1 base and J by 6 bases, 9 bases remained unmatched. Germline CDR1 is LGHNA and CDR2 is YSLEER. The CDR3 is 15 residues long. CDR3 amino acids: CASSQVRLGGSEQYF. CDR3 nucleotide sequence: TGCGCCAGCAGCCAAGTCAGGTTGGGGGGGAGCGAGCAGTACTTC.

The rearrangement joins TRBV6-5 to TRBJ1-2; possibly TRBD1 for D (6 bases). The CDR3 loop spans 14 amino acids. V was trimmed by 5 bases and J by 6 bases, leaving 16 bases between them. Germline V gene lookup returns CDR1 MNHEY and CDR2 SVGAGI. The CDR3 region has the DNA TGTGCCAGCAGTCCCGGACAGCTCAGGAATGGCTACACCTTC. This sequence encodes CASSPGQLRNGYTF.

The V and J genes are TRBV6-2 or TRBV6-3 and TRBJ2-1; the D is unclear. CDR3 length equals 14 residues. The ends were cut back, 5 bases at V and 5 bases at J, with 13 bases in the middle. From germline, CDR1 is MNHEY and CDR2 SVGEGT. The CDR3 is CASSQLRTDNEQFF. DNA of the CDR3: TGTGCCAGCAGTCAACTCCGAACAGACAATGAGCAGTTCTTC.

The chain has TRBV2 and TRBJ2-3; 8 positions agree with TRBD2. Germline V gene data show CDR1 as SNHLY and CDR2 as FYNNEI. Unmatched junction bases numbered 4, after V lost 4 bases and J lost 1 base. The CDR3 consists of 15 residues. The CDR3 DNA sequence: TGTGCCAGCAGTGTCTCGGGACTAGGCACAGATACGCAGTATTTT. It specifies CASSVSGLGTDTQYF.